This entry describes one TCR beta chain. This sample was included in a study of cytomegalovirus exposure and HLA in healthy donors. Study at large: Out of 150 million to 200 million T cells, an earlier analysis found roughly 110 million unique TCR beta sequences in total. The study's early data release held roughly 91 million unique TCRs from HLA-typed donors.

60 Vbeta and 13 Jbeta primers were used in PCR. Assay: immunoSEQ multiplex PCR; the TCRdb copy retains only in-frame clones and omits some. The sample includes under 150,000 clones, 83% seen only once; the top ten take over 0.95%. V was cut by 3 bases and J by 0 bases, with 9 bases left in between. This CDR3 has 14 amino acids. Germline-derived CDR1 and CDR2 are PRHDT and FYEKMQ (reference sequence). This chain joins TRBV13 and TRBJ2-7; D might be TRBD2 (5 bases). Source material: PBMCs. The clonotype comes from a girl aged 2 to 10 in good health and CMV-seronegative. DNA of the CDR3: TGTGCCAGCAGCTTGGTTGGGAGCTCCTACGAGCAGTACTTC. It yields the protein CASSLVGSSYEQYF.